These 28 T cell receptor beta chains were all obtained from the same sample, sequenced in a study of regulatory T cells in long-lasting Graves disease. Time point described: newly diagnosed GD, antithyroid drugs for less than 3 months. After RNA was extracted from PBMCs, the TCR library was made from it. Both iRepertoire HTBI primers and Arm-PCR of CDR3 regions were used to build the TCR beta libraries. From the multiplex PCR reads, TCRdb called clonotypes with MiXCR, one entry per CDR3 protein. The data contain 370,000 or so distinct CDR3 sequences, around 15% of them singletons. This sample was also put to use in a study of T cells in Graves' hyperthyroidism and ophthalmopathy.

The sample consisted of peripheral blood mononuclear cells (PBMCs), taken at new diagnosis, from a patient treated with antithyroid drugs. These receptors were obtained from a woman aged 18-29 years with Graves disease.

This clonotype was observed at least ten times. The chain carries TRBV18 and TRBJ2-5; no reliable D call. The ends were cut back, 3 bases at V and 1 base at J, with 9 bases in the middle. The germline V gene has CDR1 KGHSH and CDR2 LQKENI. This CDR3 region has 14 residues. The CDR3 region has the DNA TGTGCCAGCTCACCGACAATAAGCCAAGAGACCCAGTACTTC. Protein: CASSPTISQETQYF.

At least ten counts were recorded for this clonotype. The chain uses TRBV15 and TRBJ2-1; 9 bases align to TRBD2. This CDR3 is built from 15 residues. With 3 bases clipped from V and 7 bases from J, the junction kept 7 bases outside the gene matches. Germline CDR1 LNHNV, CDR2 YYDKDF (reference sequence). CDR3 nucleotides: TGTGCCACCAGCAGCGTTGCGGGAGGGGTTAATGAGCAGTTCTTC. Translation gives CATSSVAGGVNEQFF.

This clonotype was observed at least ten times. This sequence joins TRBV27 and TRBJ2-7; 10 positions match TRBD1. Trimming took 7 bases from V and 6 from J; bases not matched to a gene: 12. This CDR3 region has 15 residues. CDR1 is MNHEY and CDR2 is SMNVEV in the germline V gene (reference sequence). The CDR3 DNA follows: TGTGCCAGCACGCCCGGGACAGGGGTGGGAGGCGAGCAGTACTTC. Translation: CASTPGTGVGGEQYF.

This clonotype was counted many times. This chain links TRBV5-1 with TRBJ1-6, with a possible D match to TRBD1 (6 bases). CDR1 and CDR2 from the germline V gene are SGHRS and YFSETQ. Trimming stripped 0 bases from V and 0 bases from J, with 22 bases between. The CDR3 totals 21 residues. CDR3 sequence reads: CASSLGALRTVVSSYNSPLHF. The CDR3 DNA reads TGCGCCAGCAGCTTGGGGGCCCTGCGGACAGTCGTAAGCTCCTATAATTCACCCCTCCACTTT.

This clonotype was picked up many times. This chain links TRBV7-9 with TRBJ2-7; 10 bases are shared with TRBD2. Germline CDR1 and CDR2: SEHNR and FQNEAQ (reference sequence). This CDR3 is built from 15 residues. Trimming took 5 bases from V and 6 from J; bases not matched to a gene: 10. CDR3 sequence (DNA): TGTGCCAGCAGCCCCGGCCTAGCGGGAGTGATCGAGCAGTACTTC. Translated, it gives CASSPGLAGVIEQYF.

This clonotype was counted many times. The V and J genes are TRBV13 and TRBJ2-1, with a possible D match to TRBD2 (5 bases). Germline V CDR1 and CDR2: PRHDT, FYEKMQ (reference sequence). V dropped 2 bases and J dropped 9 bases, with 8 bases sitting between them. The CDR3 totals 12 residues. CDR3 sequence reads: CASSLLATEQFF. DNA of the CDR3: TGTGCCAGCAGCTTACTAGCAACTGAGCAGTTCTTC. Variable domain in full (rest from reference TRBV13 and TRBJ2-1): AAGVIQSPRHLIKEKRETATLKCYPIPRHDTVYWYQQGPGQDPQFLISFYEKMQSDKGSIPDRFSAQQFSDYHSELNMSSLELGDSALYFCASSLLATEQFFGPGTRLTVL.

Remarks on this clonotype: A read error is the likely source, as a far larger clone sits one nucleotide away. The rearrangement uses TRBV2 and TRBJ2-3; possibly TRBD2 for D (5 bases). The J call may be in error: the DNA end matches TRBJ2-5 better. The germline V gene has CDR1 SNHLY and CDR2 FYNNEI. CDR3 size: 14 residues. DNA of the CDR3: TGTGCCAGCAACCAGGTATCGGGAACAGAGACCCAGTACTTC. As protein: CASNQVSGTETQYF.

The chain links TRBV24-1 to TRBJ2-1; 12 bases agree with TRBD2. With V trimmed by 4 bases and J by 8 bases, 8 bases remained unmatched. Looked up from germline, CDR1 is KGHDR and CDR2 is SFDVKD. The CDR3 spans 16 residues. CDR3 DNA: TGTGCCACCAGTGACCCCGGACTAGCGGGGAGAGATGAGCAGTTCTTC. Its protein is CATSDPGLAGRDEQFF.

This clonotype was seen many times. This rearrangement joins TRBV3-1 to TRBJ2-1; TRBD2 agrees at 10 bases. CDR3 length equals 14 residues. CDR1 is LGHDT and CDR2 is YNNKEL in the germline V gene (reference sequence). V lost 5 bases to trimming and J lost 7 bases; unmatched junction nucleotides: 5. The CDR3 loop is CASSFGLAANEQFF. In DNA form, the CDR3 reads TGTGCCAGCAGCTTCGGACTAGCGGCGAATGAGCAGTTCTTC.

This clonotype was counted between two and nine times. The chain is built from TRBV19 and TRBJ1-1; D uncertain. V shed 0 bases and J shed 1 base, with 9 bases lying between them. This CDR3 has 15 residues. In germline, CDR1 is LNHDA, CDR2 SQIVND (reference sequence). This CDR3 is CASSIDGRGNTEAFF. The CDR3 nucleotides read TGTGCCAGTAGTATAGATGGCAGAGGGAACACTGAAGCTTTCTTT.

This clonotype came up many times. V is TRBV5-1 and J is TRBJ1-6; D remains unclear. Germline-derived CDR1 and CDR2 are SGHRS and YFSETQ. V lost 7 bases and J lost 7, with 12 bases in between. This CDR3 comprises 13 residues. CDR3 sequence: CASSAGNNSPLHF. The DNA of the CDR3 is TGCGCCAGCTCAGCCGGGAACAATTCACCCCTCCACTTT.

This clonotype has a handful of counts. The chain joins TRBV24-1 to TRBJ1-5; D unresolved. V was clipped by 0 bases and J by 1 base, with 3 bases between them. The CDR3 runs 14 residues. Germline loops: CDR1 KGHDR, CDR2 SFDVKD. The DNA of the CDR3 is TGTGCCACCAGTGATTTGAGGAGCAATCAGCCCCAGCATTTT. Translated: CATSDLRSNQPQHF.

Worth noting for this clonotype: One base away lies a much larger clone, so this may be a sequencing read error. V usage is TRBV7-6 and J usage is TRBJ2-3; 11 bases are shared with TRBD2. With the DNA end fitting TRBJ2-1 better, the J assignment may be wrong. This CDR3 has 15 amino acids. Germline assignment: CDR1 SGHVS and CDR2 FNYEAQ. The CDR3 coding sequence is TGTGCCAGCAGTTCCTCTAGCGGGGGGTACAATGGGCAGTTCTTC. Its translation is CASSSSSGGYNGQFF.

The chain couples TRBV2 to TRBJ2-1; D is unresolved. Trimming left V 6 bases short and J 0 bases short, with 15 bases between. Per the germline V gene, CDR1 is SNHLY and CDR2 is FYNNEI. The length of the CDR3 is 16 residues. The CDR3 DNA is TGTGCCAGCAGCGCCCTAGGGCAGAGCTCCTACAATGAGCAGTTCTTC. As protein: CASSALGQSSYNEQFF.

This clonotype has just a few counts. The rearrangement joins TRBV9 to TRBJ1-4; unclear D gene. V dropped 4 bases and J dropped 8 bases, with 12 bases sitting between them. Per germline, CDR1 SGDLS and CDR2 YYNGEE. This CDR3 contains 13 residues. DNA for the CDR3: TGTGCCAGCAGCACCGGCCAAACAGAAAAACTGTTTTTT. Protein sequence: CASSTGQTEKLFF.

This clonotype was observed a handful of times. This CDR3 fails to terminate in the conserved phenylalanine or tryptophan, so it likely reflects a read error. The CDR3 reads CASSEARTINEQFL. The CDR3 nucleotides read TGTGCCAGCAGTGAAGCCCGGACCATCAATGAGCAGTTCCTC. This sequence joins TRBV2 and TRBJ2-1; D remains ambiguous. The CDR3 is 14 residues long. Germline-derived CDR1 and CDR2 are SNHLY and FYNNEI. The V end lost 0 bases, the J end lost 6 bases, and 9 bases lay between the germline ends.

This rearrangement joins TRBV29-1 to TRBJ1-1; no reliable D call. Germline assignment: CDR1 SQVTM and CDR2 ANQGSEA. This CDR3 comprises 13 residues. The germline V and J ends were trimmed by 4 bases and 0 bases, with 9 bases remaining between them. The CDR3 loop reads CSVASAMNTEAFF. DNA of the CDR3: TGCAGCGTTGCTTCGGCGATGAACACTGAAGCTTTCTTT. Using reference TRBV29-1 and TRBJ1-1 for the parts outside the CDR3, the full variable domain is SAVISQKPSRDICQRGTSLTIQCQVDSQVTMMFWYRQQPGQSLTLIATANQGSEATYESGFVIDKFPISRPNLTFSTLTVSNMSPEDSSIYLCSVASAMNTEAFFGQGTRLTVV.

The DNA for the CDR3 is TGTGCCAGCAGCCAAAAACGACAGGGGGTTAACTATGGCTACACCTTC. Translating it yields CASSQKRQGVNYGYTF. This chain links TRBV11-2 with TRBJ1-2, with TRBD1 matching over 9 bases. The CDR3 loop spans 16 amino acids. J gave up 1 base and V 5 bases, and 8 bases lay outside the gene matches. The germline V gene has CDR1 SGHAT and CDR2 FQNNGV.

The chain has TRBV20-1 and TRBJ2-5; a weak D match, TRBD2 (5 bases). The germline V gene encodes CDR1 DFQATT and CDR2 SNEGSKA (reference sequence). The CDR3 sequence is 16 residues long. V was pared by 6 bases and J by 4 bases, with 24 bases between. The CDR3: CSAVLPRGSNLETQYF. The CDR3 coding sequence is TGCAGTGCGGTTCTCCCCCGAGGGAGTAATTTAGAGACCCAGTACTTC.

This clonotype has just a few counts. The chain employs TRBV6-1 and TRBJ1-5; TRBD1 might be the D (5 bases). CDR1 is MNHNS, CDR2 SASEGT, per germline. CDR3 length equals 12 residues. V shed 4 bases and J shed 12 bases, with 13 bases lying between them. CDR3 coding DNA: TGTGCCAGCAGTGGACCCCAGGGAAACCAGCATTTT. Its translation is CASSGPQGNQHF.

The chain links TRBV28 to TRBJ2-7, with 7 nucleotides matching TRBD1. The CDR3 has 15 residues. Germline values: CDR1 MDHEN, CDR2 SYDVKM. The junction had 13 bases not matched to a gene; V was cut back by 7 bases and J by 4 bases. The DNA for the CDR3 is TGTGCCAGCACTGTGCCTCCGGGACAGCTGTACGAGCAGTACTTC. It codes for CASTVPPGQLYEQYF.

V usage is TRBV5-5 and J usage is TRBJ1-5; possibly TRBD1 for D (5 bases). V was shortened by 4 bases and J by 6 bases, with 20 bases between the two germline ends. The CDR3 has 16 residues. Germline CDR1 SGHKS, CDR2 YYEKEE (reference sequence). The CDR3 loop reads CASSLQGLAGGQPQHF. CDR3 bases: TGTGCCAGCAGCCTGCAAGGGCTTGCGGGGGGTCAGCCCCAGCATTTT. Looking up the rest from reference TRBV5-5 and TRBJ1-5 gives the full variable domain: DAGVTQSPTHLIKTRGQQVTLRCSPISGHKSVSWYQQVLGQGPQFIFQYYEKEERGRGNFPDRFSARQFPNYSSELNVNALLLGDSALYLCASSLQGLAGGQPQHFGDGTRLSIL.

At least ten counts were recorded for this clonotype. The V call is TRBV20-1, the J call TRBJ1-1, with TRBD1 matching 9 bases. This CDR3 has 15 amino acids. V was pared by 4 bases and J by 1 base, with 7 bases of the junction left unmatched. In germline, CDR1 is DFQATT, CDR2 SNEGSKA (reference sequence). CDR3: CSAKPVQGANTEAFF. CDR3 DNA sequence: TGCAGTGCTAAGCCCGTACAGGGGGCGAACACTGAAGCTTTCTTT.

This clonotype was detected many times. The chain combines TRBV24-1 with TRBJ2-1; 12 nucleotides match TRBD2. V was clipped by 10 bases and J by 7 bases; unmatched bases: 4. CDR1 KGHDR and CDR2 SFDVKD come from the germline V gene. This CDR3 has 13 amino acids. The CDR3 spells CATKGLAGNEQFF. The DNA of the CDR3 is TGTGCCACGAAAGGACTAGCGGGGAATGAGCAGTTCTTC.

This clonotype was seen a few times. V and J are TRBV6-4 and TRBJ2-1, with a possible D match to TRBD2 (6 bases). Trimming removed 0 bases at V and 1 base at J, with 7 bases between. CDR1 is MRHNA, CDR2 SNTAGT, per germline. This CDR3 spans 15 amino acids. The CDR3: CASSDSAGSYNEQFF. The CDR3 coding sequence is TGTGCCAGCAGTGACTCGGCGGGGTCCTACAATGAGCAGTTCTTC.

This clonotype was observed many times. This chain connects TRBV7-2 to TRBJ2-2, with 8 bases that match TRBD2. There are 18 residues in the CDR3. The V gene's germline CDR1 is SGHTA and CDR2 FQGNSA. Trimming cost V 8 bases and J 3 bases; bases outside gene matches: 17. This CDR3 is CASPRGLSGGSHTGELFF. CDR3 coding DNA: TGTGCCAGCCCGAGGGGATTGAGCGGGGGTAGTCACACCGGGGAGCTGTTTTTT. Using reference TRBV7-2 and TRBJ2-2 for the parts outside the CDR3, the full variable domain is GAGVSQSPSNKVTEKGKDVELRCDPISGHTALYWYRQSLGQGLEFLIYFQGNSAPDKSGLPSDRFSAERTGGSVSTLTIQRTQQEDSAVYLCASPRGLSGGSHTGELFFGEGSRLTVL.

This clonotype came up many times. The chain recombines TRBV2 with TRBJ2-7; D may be TRBD1 or TRBD2 (5 bases each). V was pared by 6 bases and J by 2 bases, with 11 bases between. The CDR3 runs 13 residues. Looked up from germline, CDR1 is SNHLY and CDR2 is FYNNEI. The CDR3 reads CASSAGTPYEQYF. CDR3 nucleotides: TGTGCCAGCAGCGCCGGGACCCCCTACGAGCAGTACTTC.

This clonotype was seen many times. This chain connects TRBV7-9 to TRBJ1-6, with 8 positions matching TRBD1. After removal of 7 bases from V and 10 bases from J, the junction contained 6 bases not matched to a gene. The V gene's germline CDR1 is SEHNR and CDR2 FQNEAQ (reference sequence). This CDR3 is built from 13 residues. Here the CDR3 reads CASNRDRQSPLHF. As DNA, the CDR3 is TGTGCCAGCAACCGGGACAGGCAGTCACCCCTCCACTTT.